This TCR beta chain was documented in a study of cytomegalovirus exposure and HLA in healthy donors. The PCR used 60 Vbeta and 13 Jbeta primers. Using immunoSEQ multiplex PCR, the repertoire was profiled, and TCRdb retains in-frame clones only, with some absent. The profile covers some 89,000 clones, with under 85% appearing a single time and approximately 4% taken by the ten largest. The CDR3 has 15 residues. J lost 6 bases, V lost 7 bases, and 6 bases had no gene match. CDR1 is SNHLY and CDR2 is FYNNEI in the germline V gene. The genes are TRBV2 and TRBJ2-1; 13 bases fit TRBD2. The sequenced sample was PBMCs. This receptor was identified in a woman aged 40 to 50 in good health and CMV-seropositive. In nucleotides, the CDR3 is TGTGCCAGCAACCAACGGACTAGCGGGAGCAATGAGCAGTTCTTC. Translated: CASNQRTSGSNEQFF.